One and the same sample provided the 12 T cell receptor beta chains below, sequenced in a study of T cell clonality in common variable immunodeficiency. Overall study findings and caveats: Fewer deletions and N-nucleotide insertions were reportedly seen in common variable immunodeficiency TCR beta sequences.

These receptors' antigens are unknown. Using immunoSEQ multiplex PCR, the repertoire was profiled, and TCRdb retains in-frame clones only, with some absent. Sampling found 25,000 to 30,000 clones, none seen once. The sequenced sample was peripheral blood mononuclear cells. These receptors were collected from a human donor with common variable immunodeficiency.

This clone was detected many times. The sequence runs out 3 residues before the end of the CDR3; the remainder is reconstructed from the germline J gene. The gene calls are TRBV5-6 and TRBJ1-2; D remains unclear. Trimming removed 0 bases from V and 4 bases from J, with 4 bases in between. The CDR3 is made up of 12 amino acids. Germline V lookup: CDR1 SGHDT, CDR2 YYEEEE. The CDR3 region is CASSLAFYGYTF. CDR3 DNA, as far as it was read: TGTGCCAGCAGCTTGGCTTTCTATGGC.

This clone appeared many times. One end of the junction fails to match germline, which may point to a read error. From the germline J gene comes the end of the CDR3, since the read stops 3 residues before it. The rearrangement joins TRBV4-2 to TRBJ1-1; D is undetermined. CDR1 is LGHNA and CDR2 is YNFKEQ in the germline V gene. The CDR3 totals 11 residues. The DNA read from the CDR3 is TGCGCCAGCAGCCAGCGAGGGGAA. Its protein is CASSQRGE. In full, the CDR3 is CASSQRGEAFF.

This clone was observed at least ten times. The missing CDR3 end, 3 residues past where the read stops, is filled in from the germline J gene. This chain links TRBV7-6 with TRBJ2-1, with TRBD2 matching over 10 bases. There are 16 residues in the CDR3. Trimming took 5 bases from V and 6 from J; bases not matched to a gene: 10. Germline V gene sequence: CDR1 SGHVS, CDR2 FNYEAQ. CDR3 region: CASSKSGTSAANEQFF. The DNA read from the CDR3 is TGTGCCAGCAGCAAATCCGGGACTAGCGCCGCCAATGAG.

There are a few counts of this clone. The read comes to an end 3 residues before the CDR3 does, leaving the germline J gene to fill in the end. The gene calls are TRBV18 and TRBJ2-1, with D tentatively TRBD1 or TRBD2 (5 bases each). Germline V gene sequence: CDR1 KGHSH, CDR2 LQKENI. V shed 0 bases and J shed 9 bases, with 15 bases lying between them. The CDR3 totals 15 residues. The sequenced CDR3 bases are TGTGCCAGCTCACCACCGGAGACAGTGAGGGGTGAG. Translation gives CASSPPETVRGE. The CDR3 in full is CASSPPETVRGEQFF.

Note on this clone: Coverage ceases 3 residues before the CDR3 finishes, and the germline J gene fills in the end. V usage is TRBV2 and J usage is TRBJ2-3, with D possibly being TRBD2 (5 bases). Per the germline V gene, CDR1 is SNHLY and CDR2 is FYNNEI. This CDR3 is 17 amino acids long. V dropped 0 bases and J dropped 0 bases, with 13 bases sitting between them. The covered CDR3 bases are TGTGCCAGCAGTGAAGCGCTTAGGGCGGGTAGCACAGATACG. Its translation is CASSEALRAGSTDT. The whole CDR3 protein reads CASSEALRAGSTDTQYF.

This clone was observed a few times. The part of the CDR3 DNA that was read is TGTGCCAGCAGCTCCCGAGGACGAAGAACCGGGACTGCAAACACCGGGGAG. Translation gives CASSSRGRRTGTANTGE. The full CDR3 protein reads CASSSRGRRTGTANTGELFF. The J gene is TRBJ2-2, the V gene TRBV7-1; D is perhaps TRBD2 (6 bases). The read halts 3 residues ahead of the CDR3 end, with the missing end drawn from the germline J gene. TRBV7-1 is identified as an open reading frame with a role that is uncertain. The CDR3 is 20 residues long. With 3 bases removed from V and 2 bases from J, the gap between germline ends came to 25 bases.

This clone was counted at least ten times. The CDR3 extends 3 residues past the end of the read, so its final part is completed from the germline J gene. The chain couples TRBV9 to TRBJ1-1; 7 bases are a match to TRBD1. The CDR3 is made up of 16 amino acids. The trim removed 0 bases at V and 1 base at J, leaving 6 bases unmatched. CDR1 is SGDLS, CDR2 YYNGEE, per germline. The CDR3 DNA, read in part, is TGTGCCAGCAGCGTAGCTTTAGGACAGGCGAACACTGAA. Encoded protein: CASSVALGQANTE. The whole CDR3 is CASSVALGQANTEAFF.

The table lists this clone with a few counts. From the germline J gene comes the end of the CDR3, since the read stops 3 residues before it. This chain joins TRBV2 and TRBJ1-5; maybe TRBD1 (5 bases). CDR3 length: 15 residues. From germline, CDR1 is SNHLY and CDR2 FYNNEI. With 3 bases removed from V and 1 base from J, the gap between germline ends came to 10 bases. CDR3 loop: CASSDTGISNQPQHF. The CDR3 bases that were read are TGTGCCAGCAGTGACACAGGAATCAGCAATCAGCCC.

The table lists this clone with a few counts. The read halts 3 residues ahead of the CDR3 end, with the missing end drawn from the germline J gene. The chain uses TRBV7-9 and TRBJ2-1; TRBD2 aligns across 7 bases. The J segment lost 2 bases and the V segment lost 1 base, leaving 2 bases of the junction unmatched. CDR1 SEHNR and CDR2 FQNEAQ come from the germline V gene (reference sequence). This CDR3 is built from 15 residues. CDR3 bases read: TGTGCCAGCAGCTTAGTAGCGGGCGCCTACAATGAG. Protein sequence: CASSLVAGAYNE. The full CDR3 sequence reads CASSLVAGAYNEQFF.

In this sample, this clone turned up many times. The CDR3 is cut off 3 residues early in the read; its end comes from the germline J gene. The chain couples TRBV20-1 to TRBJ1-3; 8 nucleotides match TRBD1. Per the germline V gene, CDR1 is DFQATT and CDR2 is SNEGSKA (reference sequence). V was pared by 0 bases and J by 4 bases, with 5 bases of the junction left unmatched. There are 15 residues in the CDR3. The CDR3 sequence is CSARDQTGAGNTIYF. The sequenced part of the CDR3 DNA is TGCAGTGCTAGAGATCAGACAGGGGCGGGAAACACC.

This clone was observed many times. The CDR3 DNA, read in part, is TGCGCCAGCAGCTTGGAATTAGGGGAGGTATCCGAA. Protein sequence: CASSLELGEVSE. In full, the CDR3 is CASSLELGEVSEAFF. V and J are TRBV5-1 and TRBJ1-1, with D perhaps matching TRBD1 (5 bases). The CDR3 is cut off 3 residues early in the read; its end comes from the germline J gene. Germline CDR1 SGHRS, CDR2 YFSETQ. The CDR3 totals 15 residues.

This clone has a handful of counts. Partial CDR3 DNA: TGTGCCAGCAGCCACTCAGGTGGCTACGAG. Translated, it gives CASSHSGGYE. The full-length CDR3 reads as CASSHSGGYEQYF. The gene calls are TRBV7-2 and TRBJ2-7; D unclear. The read ends 3 residues early relative to the CDR3; the germline J gene fills the gap. Germline V gives CDR1 SGHTA, CDR2 FQGNSA. The CDR3 has 13 residues. Trimming stripped 5 bases from V and 3 bases from J, with 11 bases between.